The clone carrying this T cell receptor beta chain was picked up a small number of times. In the original workflow: Nucleated cell counts were estimated from reference gene primer amplification. TCRdb's table, derived via immunoSEQ multiplex PCR, lists solely in-frame clones and lacks some. That table furnishes V, J and clone size, whereas the DNA furnished D and trimming. The data hold more than 90,000 clones, with less than 90% observed a single time. The sample belongs to a study of blood T cell repertoires in COVID-19. About the research overall: The United States, Italy and Spain supplied acute and convalescent COVID-19 samples. PBMCs, B-cell-depleted T cells, or T cells provided the cDNA or gDNA that made up the material.

Germline V gene data show CDR1 as LNHDA and CDR2 as SQIVND (reference sequence). The CDR3 consists of 12 residues. Trimming stripped 4 bases from V and 10 bases from J, with 11 bases between. This clonotype was obtained from a man between 65 and 85 years old who had recovered from COVID-19. Material: peripheral blood. The chain has TRBV19 and TRBJ2-1; D possibly corresponds to TRBD2 (6 bases). The CDR3 here is CASSRRSGEQFF. The CDR3 DNA follows: TGTGCCAGTAGTAGGCGGAGCGGGGAGCAGTTCTTC.